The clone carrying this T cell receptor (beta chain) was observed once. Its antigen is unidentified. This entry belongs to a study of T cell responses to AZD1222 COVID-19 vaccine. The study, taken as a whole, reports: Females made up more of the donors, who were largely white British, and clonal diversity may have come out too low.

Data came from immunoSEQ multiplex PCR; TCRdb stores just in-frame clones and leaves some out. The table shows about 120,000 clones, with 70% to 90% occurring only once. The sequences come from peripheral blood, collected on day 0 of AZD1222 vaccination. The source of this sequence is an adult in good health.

The CDR3 nucleotides are TGTGCCAGCAGCTTGGGTCTTCCAGTCTCTGGGGCCAACGTCCTGACTTTC. It specifies CASSLGLPVSGANVLTF. The chain uses TRBV5-5 and TRBJ2-6, with D uncertain. This CDR3 is built from 17 residues. Trimming took off 0 bases at V and 0 bases at J, with 10 bases between the two ends. The V gene's germline CDR1 is SGHKS and CDR2 YYEKEE (reference sequence).